The clone carrying this T cell receptor beta chain was observed a handful of times. Here immunoSEQ multiplex PCR was the method, and the copy in TCRdb shows in-frame clones only, minus some. Altogether 150,000 or so clones are present, 80% to 90% being singletons, with the ten largest covering approximately 6.1%. Germline V gene lookup returns CDR1 MNHNS and CDR2 SASEGT. Trimming cost V 3 bases and J 3 bases; bases outside gene matches: 13. The CDR3 spans 17 residues. The source of the sample is a study of blood T cell repertoires in COVID-19. The genes are TRBV6-1 and TRBJ2-7, with 8 bases aligning to TRBD1. The sequenced sample was peripheral blood. The receptor was isolated from a man at least 80 years old with acute or convalescent COVID-19. CDR3 DNA: TGTGCCAGCAGTGACCCCACAGGGGGACGCTTAGGCTACGAGCAGTACTTC. This encodes CASSDPTGGRLGYEQYF.